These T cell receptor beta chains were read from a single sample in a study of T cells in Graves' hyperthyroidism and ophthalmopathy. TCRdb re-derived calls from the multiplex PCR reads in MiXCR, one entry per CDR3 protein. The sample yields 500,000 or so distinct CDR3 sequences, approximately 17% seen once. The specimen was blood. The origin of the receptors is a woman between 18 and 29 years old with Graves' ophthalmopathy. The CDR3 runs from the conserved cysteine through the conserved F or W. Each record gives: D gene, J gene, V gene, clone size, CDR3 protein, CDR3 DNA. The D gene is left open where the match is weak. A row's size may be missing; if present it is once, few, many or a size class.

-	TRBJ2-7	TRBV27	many	CASSLRFGGASSYEQYF	TGTGCCAGCAGTTTACGGTTTGGGGGTGCTAGTTCCTACGAGCAGTACTTC
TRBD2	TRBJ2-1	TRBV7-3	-	CASSDTRTSGSPNEQFF	TGTGCCAGCAGCGATACACGGACTAGCGGGAGCCCTAATGAGCAGTTCTTC
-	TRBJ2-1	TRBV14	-	CASSSRVISLNEQFF	TGTGCCAGCAGCTCAAGGGTTATTAGCCTCAATGAGCAGTTCTTC
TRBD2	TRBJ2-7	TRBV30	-	CAWTPPPSGYSYEQYF	TGTGCCTGGACCCCCCCCCCTAGCGGTTACTCCTACGAGCAGTACTTC
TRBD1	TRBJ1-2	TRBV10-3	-	CAISAGTGASYGYTF	TGTGCCATCAGTGCGGGGACAGGGGCTAGCTATGGCTACACCTTC
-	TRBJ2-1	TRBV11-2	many	CASSPGDNEQFF	TGTGCCAGCAGCCCGGGGGACAATGAGCAGTTCTTC
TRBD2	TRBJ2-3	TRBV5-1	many	CASSGGLAGVQDTQYF	TGCGCCAGCAGCGGCGGGCTAGCGGGAGTTCAGGATACGCAGTATTTT
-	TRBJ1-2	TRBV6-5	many	CASSYTPVPPDGYTF	TGTGCCAGCAGTTACACTCCCGTCCCTCCAGATGGCTACACCTTC
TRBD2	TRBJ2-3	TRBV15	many	CATSRDRLAGGDTQYF	TGTGCCACCAGCAGAGATCGACTAGCGGGGGGAGATACGCAGTATTTT
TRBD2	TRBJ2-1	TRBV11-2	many	CASSSRTSGEVEQFF	TGTGCCAGCAGCTCCCGAACTAGCGGGGAGGTTGAGCAGTTCTTC
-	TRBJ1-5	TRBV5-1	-	CASSTGVSNQPQHF	TGCGCCAGCAGCACAGGCGTTAGCAATCAGCCCCAGCATTTT
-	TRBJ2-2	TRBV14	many	CASSQKRAIRSTGELFF	TGTGCCAGCAGCCAAAAGCGGGCGATAAGGTCAACCGGGGAGCTGTTTTTT
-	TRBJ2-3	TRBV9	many	CASSEDSTDTQYF	TGTGCCAGCAGTGAAGATAGCACAGATACGCAGTATTTT
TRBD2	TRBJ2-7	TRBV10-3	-	CAISEGLAGGYSYEQYF	TGTGCCATCAGTGAGGGACTAGCGGGAGGGTATAGCTACGAGCAGTACTTC
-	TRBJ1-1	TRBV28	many	CASSFELGQEGTEAFF	TGTGCCAGCAGTTTTGAGTTGGGACAAGAGGGTACTGAAGCTTTCTTT
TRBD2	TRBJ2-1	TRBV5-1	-	CASSLAGTSGGIF	TGTGCCAGCAGCTTGGCCGGCACTAGCGGGGGAATCTTC
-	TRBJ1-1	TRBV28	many	CASSLGIRGTTEAFF	TGTGCCAGCAGTTTAGGTATAAGGGGGACCACTGAAGCTTTCTTT
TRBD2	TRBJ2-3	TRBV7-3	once	CASSQTSGGNTDTQCF	TGTGCCAGCAGCCAAACTAGCGGGGGAAACACAGATACGCAGTGTTTT
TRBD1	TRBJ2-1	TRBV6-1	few	CASRSQGALTNEQFF	TGTGCCAGCAGATCCCAGGGGGCGCTAACCAATGAGCAGTTCTTC
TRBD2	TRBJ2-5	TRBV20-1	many	CSARDLSTSGSPLQETQYF	TGCAGTGCTAGAGACCTATCGACTAGCGGGTCGCCCCTCCAAGAGACCCAGTACTTC
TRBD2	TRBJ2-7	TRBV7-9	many	CASSELAGAFGEQYF	TGTGCCAGCAGCGAACTAGCGGGAGCGTTCGGCGAGCAGTACTTC
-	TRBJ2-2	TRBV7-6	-	CASSLGTETGELFF	TGTGCCAGCAGCTTAGGGACAGAGACCGGGGAGCTGTTTTTT
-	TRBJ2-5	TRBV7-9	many	CASSRTPGETTQYF	TGTGCCAGCAGCAGAACTCCGGGGGAAACGACCCAGTACTTC
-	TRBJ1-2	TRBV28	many	CASSPGTSAGYGYTF	TGTGCCAGCAGTCCCGGGACCTCGGCTGGCTATGGCTACACCTTC
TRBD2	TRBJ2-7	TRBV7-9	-	CASSLLTSGKYEQYF	TGTGCCAGCAGCTTGCTCACTAGCGGCAAGTACGAGCAGTACTTC
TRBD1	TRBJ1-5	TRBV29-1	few	CSVVGTGGINQPQHF	TGCAGCGTTGTGGGGACAGGGGGAATCAATCAGCCCCAGCATTTT
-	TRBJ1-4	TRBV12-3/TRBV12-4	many	CASSLQGEKLFF	TGTGCCAGCAGTTTACAGGGTGAAAAACTGTTTTTT
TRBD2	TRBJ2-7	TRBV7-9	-	CASRPGLAGRRSYEQYF	TGTGCCAGCAGGCCCGGACTAGCGGGAAGAAGGTCCTACGAGCAGTACTTC
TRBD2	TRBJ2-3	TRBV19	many	CASSPRRRAGVTDTQYF	TGTGCCAGTAGTCCCCGCAGGCGAGCGGGGGTCACAGATACGCAGTATTTT
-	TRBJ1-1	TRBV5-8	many	CASSLVLRSNTEAFF	TGTGCCAGCAGCTTGGTGCTTAGAAGTAACACTGAAGCTTTCTTT
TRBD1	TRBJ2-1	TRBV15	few	CATSRDFPGQGRNEQFF	TGTGCCACCAGCAGAGATTTCCCCGGACAGGGGAGGAATGAGCAGTTCTTC
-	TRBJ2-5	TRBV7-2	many	CASSSGRGTETQYF	TGTGCCAGCAGCTCGGGCAGGGGAACCGAGACCCAGTACTTC
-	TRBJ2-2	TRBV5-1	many	CASSFRATDTGELFF	TGCGCCAGCAGCTTCAGGGCTACGGACACCGGGGAGCTGTTTTTT
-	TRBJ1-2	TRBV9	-	CASSVDVRVEYGYTF	TGTGCCAGCAGCGTAGATGTCAGGGTAGAGTATGGCTACACCTTC
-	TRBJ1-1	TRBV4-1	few	CASSPAAGDGTEAFF	TGCGCCAGCAGCCCCGCCGCGGGGGATGGCACTGAAGCTTTCTTT
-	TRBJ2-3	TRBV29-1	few	CNQTLPLPGPIADTQYF	TGCAACCAAACACTTCCCCTCCCCGGGCCTATCGCAGATACGCAGTATTTT
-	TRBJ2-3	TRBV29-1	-	CSVEGLGRGTDTQYF	TGTAGCGTTGAAGGTTTGGGAAGAGGCACAGATACGCAGTATTTT
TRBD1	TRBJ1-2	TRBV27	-	CASSPRDSFYGYTF	TGTGCCAGCAGTCCCCGGGACAGTTTCTATGGCTACACCTTC
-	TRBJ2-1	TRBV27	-	CASSLVNGSSYNEQFF	TGTGCCAGCAGTTTAGTTAACGGGAGCTCCTACAATGAGCAGTTCTTC
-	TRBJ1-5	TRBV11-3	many	CASSLGRSYSNQPQHF	TGTGCCAGCAGCTTAGGGAGAAGTTATAGCAATCAGCCCCAGCATTTT
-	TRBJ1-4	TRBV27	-	CASSYGATRNEKLFF	TGTGCCAGCAGTTATGGGGCCACCCGGAATGAAAAACTGTTTTTT
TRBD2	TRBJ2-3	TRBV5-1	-	CASSLGGGAVLDTQYF	TGCGCCAGCAGCTTGGGCGGGGGGGCCGTCTTAGATACGCAGTATTTT
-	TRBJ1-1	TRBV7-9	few	CASSPGYGNEAFF	TGTGCCAGCAGCCCAGGATACGGCAATGAAGCTTTCTTT
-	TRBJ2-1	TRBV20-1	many	CSGSRFMRGDEQFF	TGCAGTGGTTCGCGCTTTATGAGGGGCGATGAGCAGTTCTTC
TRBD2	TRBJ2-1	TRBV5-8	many	CASSMTSGGSNEQFF	TGTGCCAGCAGCATGACTAGCGGGGGGAGTAATGAGCAGTTCTTC